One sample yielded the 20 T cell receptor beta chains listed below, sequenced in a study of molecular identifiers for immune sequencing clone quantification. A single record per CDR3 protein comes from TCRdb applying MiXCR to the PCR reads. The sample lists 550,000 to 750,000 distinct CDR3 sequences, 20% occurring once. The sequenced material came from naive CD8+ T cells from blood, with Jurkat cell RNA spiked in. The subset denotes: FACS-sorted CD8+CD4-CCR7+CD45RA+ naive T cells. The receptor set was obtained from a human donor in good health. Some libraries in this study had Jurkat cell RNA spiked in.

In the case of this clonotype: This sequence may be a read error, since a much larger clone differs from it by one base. In DNA, the CDR3 is TGTGCCAGCAGCCTAGGGTTGGTAAGCGATCAGCCCCAGCATTTT. It translates to CASSLGLVSDQPQHF. The V and J genes are TRBV6-2 or TRBV6-3 and TRBJ1-5; D is uncertain. Germline assignment: CDR1 MNHEY and CDR2 SVGEGT. Trimming pared 6 bases from V and 5 bases from J, leaving 17 bases between. CDR3 length: 15 residues.

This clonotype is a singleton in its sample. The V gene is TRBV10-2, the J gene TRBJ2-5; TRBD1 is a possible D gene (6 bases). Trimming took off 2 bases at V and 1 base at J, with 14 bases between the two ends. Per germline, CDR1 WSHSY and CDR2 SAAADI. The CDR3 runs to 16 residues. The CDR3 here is CASSEVVGATQETQYF. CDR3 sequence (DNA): TGCGCCAGCAGTGAGGTGGTGGGGGCAACCCAAGAGACCCAGTACTTC.

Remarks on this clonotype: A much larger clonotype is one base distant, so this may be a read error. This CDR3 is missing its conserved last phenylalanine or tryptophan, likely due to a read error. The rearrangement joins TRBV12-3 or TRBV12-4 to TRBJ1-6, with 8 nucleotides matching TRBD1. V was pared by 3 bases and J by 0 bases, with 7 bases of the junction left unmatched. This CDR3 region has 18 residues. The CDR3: CASSLGQEKSSYNSPLHS. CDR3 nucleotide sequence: TGTGCCAGCAGTTTGGGACAGGAAAAGAGCTCCTATAATTCACCCCTCCACTCT.

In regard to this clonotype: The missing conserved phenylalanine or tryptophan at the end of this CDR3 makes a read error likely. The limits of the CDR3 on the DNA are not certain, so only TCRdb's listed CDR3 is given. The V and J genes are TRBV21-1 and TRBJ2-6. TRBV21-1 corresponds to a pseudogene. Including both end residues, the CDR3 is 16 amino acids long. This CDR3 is CASSKDESSGANVLTL.

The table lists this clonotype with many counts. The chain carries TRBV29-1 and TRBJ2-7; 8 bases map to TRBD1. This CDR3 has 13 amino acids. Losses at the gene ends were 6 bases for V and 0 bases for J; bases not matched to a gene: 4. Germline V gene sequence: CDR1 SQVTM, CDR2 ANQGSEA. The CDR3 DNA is TGCAGCGTCGGACAGGGAAGCTCCTACGAGCAGTACTTC. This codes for CSVGQGSSYEQYF.

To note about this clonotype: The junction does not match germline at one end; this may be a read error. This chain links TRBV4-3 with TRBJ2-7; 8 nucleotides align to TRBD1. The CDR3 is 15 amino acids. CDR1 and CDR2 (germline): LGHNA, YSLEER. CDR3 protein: CAGSQGTGLSYEQYF. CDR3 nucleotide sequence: TGCGCCGGCAGCCAAGGGACAGGCCTCTCCTACGAGCAGTACTTC.

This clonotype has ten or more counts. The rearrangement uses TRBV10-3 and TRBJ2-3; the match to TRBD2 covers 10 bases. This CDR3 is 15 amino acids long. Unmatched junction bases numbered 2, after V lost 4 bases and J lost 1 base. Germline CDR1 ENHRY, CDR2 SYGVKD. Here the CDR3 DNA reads TGTGCCATCAGTGGCACTAGCGGGGGCACAGATACGCAGTATTTT. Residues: CAISGTSGGTDTQYF.

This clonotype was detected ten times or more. In DNA, the CDR3 is TGCGCCAGCAGCCAAGATCCGGGGACGTTCTCCTACGAGCAGTACTTC. Translating gives CASSQDPGTFSYEQYF. V gene TRBV4-1 combines with J gene TRBJ2-7; either TRBD1 or TRBD2 may supply D (5 bases each). V was cut by 0 bases and J by 0 bases, with 12 bases left in between. The CDR3 consists of 16 residues. Germline lookup yields CDR1 MGHRA and CDR2 YSYEKL.

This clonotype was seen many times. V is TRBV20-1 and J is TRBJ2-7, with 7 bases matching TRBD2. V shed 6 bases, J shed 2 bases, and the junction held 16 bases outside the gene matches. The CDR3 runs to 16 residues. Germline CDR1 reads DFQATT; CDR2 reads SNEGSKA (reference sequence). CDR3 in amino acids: CSAPNPGSGNPYEQYF. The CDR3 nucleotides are TGCAGTGCCCCAAATCCGGGGAGCGGGAACCCCTACGAGCAGTACTTC.

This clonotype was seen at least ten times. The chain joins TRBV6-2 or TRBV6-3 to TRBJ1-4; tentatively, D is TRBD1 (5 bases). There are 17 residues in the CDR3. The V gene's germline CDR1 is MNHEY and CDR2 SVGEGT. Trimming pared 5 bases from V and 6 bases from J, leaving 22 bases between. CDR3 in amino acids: CASSKRLQMGEDEKLFF. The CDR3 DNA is TGTGCCAGCAGTAAACGCCTACAGATGGGGGAGGATGAAAAACTGTTTTTT.

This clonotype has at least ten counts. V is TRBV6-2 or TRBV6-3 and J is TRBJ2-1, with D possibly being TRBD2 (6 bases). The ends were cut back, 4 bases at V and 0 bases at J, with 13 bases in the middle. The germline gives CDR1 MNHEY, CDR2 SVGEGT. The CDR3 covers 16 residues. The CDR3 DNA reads TGTGCCAGCAGTTTAGTCATCGGGAGCTCCTACAATGAGCAGTTCTTC. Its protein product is CASSLVIGSSYNEQFF.

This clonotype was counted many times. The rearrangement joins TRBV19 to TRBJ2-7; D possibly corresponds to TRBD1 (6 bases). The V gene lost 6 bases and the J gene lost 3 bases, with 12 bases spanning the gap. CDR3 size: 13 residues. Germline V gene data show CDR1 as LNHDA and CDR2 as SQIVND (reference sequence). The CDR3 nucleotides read TGTGCCAGTAGGTCCCGGGGACACTACGAGCAGTACTTC. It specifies CASRSRGHYEQYF.

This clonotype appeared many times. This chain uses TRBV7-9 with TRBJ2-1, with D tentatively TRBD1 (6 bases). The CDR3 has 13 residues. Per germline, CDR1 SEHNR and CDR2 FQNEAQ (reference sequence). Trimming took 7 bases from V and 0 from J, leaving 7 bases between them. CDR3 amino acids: CASTGASYNEQFF. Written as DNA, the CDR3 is TGTGCCAGCACAGGGGCCTCCTACAATGAGCAGTTCTTC.

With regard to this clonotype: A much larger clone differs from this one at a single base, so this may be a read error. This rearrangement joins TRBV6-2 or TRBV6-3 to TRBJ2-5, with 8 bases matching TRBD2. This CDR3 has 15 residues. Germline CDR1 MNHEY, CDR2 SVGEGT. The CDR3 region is CASSLSPGGEEAQYF. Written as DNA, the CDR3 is TGTGCCAGCAGCTTGTCCCCGGGAGGGGAAGAGGCCCAGTACTTC.

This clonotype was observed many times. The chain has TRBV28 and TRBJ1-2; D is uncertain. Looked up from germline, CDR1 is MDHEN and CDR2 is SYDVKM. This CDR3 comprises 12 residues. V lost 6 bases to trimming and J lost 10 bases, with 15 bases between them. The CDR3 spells CASSRGTVDYTF. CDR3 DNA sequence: TGTGCCAGCAGCCGGGGAACAGTTGACTACACCTTC.

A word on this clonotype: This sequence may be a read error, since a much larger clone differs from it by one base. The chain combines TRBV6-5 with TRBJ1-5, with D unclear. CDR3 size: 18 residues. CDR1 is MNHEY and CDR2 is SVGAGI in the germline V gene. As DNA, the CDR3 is TGTGTCAGCAGTTACTCGGTGGTAAATTGGGGTCACAATCAGCCCCAGCATTTT. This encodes CVSSYSVVNWGHNQPQHF.

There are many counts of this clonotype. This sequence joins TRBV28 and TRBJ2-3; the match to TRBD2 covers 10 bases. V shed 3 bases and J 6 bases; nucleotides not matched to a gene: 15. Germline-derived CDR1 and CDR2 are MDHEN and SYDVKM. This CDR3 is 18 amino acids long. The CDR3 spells CASSFLAGEVQESDTQYF. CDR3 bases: TGTGCCAGCAGTTTTCTAGCGGGAGAGGTTCAGGAAAGTGATACGCAGTATTTT.

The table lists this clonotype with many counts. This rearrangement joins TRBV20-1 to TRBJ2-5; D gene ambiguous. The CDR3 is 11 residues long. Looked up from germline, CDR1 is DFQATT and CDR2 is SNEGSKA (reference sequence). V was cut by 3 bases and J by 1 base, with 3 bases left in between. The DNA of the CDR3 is TGCAGTGCTAGGGTCCAAGAGACCCAGTACTTC. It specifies CSARVQETQYF.

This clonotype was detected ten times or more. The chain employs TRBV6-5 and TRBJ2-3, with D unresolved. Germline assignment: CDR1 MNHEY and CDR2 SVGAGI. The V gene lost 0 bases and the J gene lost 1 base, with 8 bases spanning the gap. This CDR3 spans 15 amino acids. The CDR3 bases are TGTGCCAGCAGTTACTCGAAGGCGGGCACAGATACGCAGTATTTT. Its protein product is CASSYSKAGTDTQYF.

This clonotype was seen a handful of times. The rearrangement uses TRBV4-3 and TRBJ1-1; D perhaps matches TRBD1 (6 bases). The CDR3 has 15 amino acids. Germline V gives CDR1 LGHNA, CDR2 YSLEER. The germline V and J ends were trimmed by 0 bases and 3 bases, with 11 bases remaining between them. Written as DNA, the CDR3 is TGCGCCAGCAGCCAAGACACAGGGCCGGACACTGAAGCTTTCTTT. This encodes CASSQDTGPDTEAFF.